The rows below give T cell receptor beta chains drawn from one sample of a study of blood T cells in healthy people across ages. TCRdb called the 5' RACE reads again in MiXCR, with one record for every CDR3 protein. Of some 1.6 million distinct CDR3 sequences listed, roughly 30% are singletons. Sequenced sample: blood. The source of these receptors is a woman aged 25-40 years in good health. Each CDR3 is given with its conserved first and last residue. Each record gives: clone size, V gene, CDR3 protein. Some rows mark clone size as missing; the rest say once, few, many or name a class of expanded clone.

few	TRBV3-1	CASSLSSGLRTDTQYF
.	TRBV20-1	CSARLVAPRDTQYF
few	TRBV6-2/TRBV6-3	CASSSNRGSYGYTF
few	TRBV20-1	CSARDGGAHYGYTF
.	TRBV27	CASSLGIWDTEAFF
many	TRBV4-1	CASSQDHPAGESGEQYF
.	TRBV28	CASNDGGAADTQYF
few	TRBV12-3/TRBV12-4	CASSLLSRTGELFF
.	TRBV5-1	CASSSGQIKPYEQYF
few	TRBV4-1	CASSQGQGKSSGNTIYF
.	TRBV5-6	CASSLLTTLDYEQYF
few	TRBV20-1	CSARIQGGAYEQYF
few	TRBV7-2	CASSLGAGLAGGYTDTQYF
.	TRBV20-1	CSTGLMDTQYF
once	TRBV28	CASSLLFEGSPYEQYF
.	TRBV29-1	CSVEKREGSYEQFF
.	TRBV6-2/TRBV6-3	CASSLSLVTVTQYF
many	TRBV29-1	CSVGEAGAYEQYF
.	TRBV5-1	CASSWGTGPSFEQYF
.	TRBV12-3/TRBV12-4	CASSLQGQASYNEQFF
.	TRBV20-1	CSARGGGQTLDTQYF
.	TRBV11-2	CASSSPFRAGANVLTF
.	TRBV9	CASSVGRMDEQFF
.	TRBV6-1	CASSRQGNLIYEQYF
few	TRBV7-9	CASSLGLRMNTEAFF
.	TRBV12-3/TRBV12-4	CASSFTGLAAYGYTF
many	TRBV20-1	CSASPSGSTDTQYF
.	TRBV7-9	CASSPEGWFEKRFF
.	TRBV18	CASSPLPSGGTANEQFF
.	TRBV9	CASSSPPLMTGEEETQYF
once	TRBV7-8	CASHSFDAGANIGELFF
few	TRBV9	CASSVDGGTYEQYF
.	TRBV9	CASSVGGTDYNEQFF
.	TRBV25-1	CASSDFSGRQETQYF
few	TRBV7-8	CASSLERSGGAEQYF
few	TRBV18	CASKQEANTEAFF
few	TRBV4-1	CASSQGIREGTEAFF
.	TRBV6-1	CASTEGLRGYTF
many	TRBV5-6	CASSWGQNYEQYF
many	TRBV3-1	CASSFLNTQYF
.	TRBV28	CASSEDRTYNEQFF
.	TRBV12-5	CASGPQNWDRGYSSYNEQFF
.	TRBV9	CASSPYLGSAFF
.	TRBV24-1	CATSDSSPNQPQHF
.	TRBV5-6	CASSTYTGLYGGEQYF